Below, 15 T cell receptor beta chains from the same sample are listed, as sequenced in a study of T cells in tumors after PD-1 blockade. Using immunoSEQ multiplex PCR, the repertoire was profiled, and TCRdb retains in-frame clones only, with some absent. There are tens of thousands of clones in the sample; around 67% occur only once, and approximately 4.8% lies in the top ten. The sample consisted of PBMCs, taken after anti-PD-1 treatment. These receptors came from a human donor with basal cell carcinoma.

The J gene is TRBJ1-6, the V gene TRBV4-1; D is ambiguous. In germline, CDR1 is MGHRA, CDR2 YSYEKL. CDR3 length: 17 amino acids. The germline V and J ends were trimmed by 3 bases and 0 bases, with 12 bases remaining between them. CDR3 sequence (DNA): TGCGCCAGCAGCCAGGAGACCACGAGCTCCTATAATTCACCCCTCCACTTT. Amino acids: CASSQETTSSYNSPLHF.

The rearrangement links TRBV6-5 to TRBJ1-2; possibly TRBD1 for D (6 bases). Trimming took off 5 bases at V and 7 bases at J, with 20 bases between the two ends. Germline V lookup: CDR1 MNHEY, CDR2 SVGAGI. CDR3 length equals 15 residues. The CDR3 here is CASSTDFRGGSGYTF. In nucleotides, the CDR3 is TGTGCCAGCAGTACCGACTTCAGGGGAGGGAGTGGCTACACCTTC.

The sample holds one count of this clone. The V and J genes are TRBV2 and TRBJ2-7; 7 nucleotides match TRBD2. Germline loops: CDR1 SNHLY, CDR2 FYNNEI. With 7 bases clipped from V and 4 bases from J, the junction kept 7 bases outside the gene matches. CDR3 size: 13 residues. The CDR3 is CASMRLAFYEQYF. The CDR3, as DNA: TGTGCCAGCATGAGACTAGCCTTTTACGAGCAGTACTTC.

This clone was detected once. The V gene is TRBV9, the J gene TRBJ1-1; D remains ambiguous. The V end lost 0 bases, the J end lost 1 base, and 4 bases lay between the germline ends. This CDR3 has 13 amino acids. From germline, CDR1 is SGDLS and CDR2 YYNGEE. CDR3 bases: TGTGCCAGCAGCGTAGGATCGAACACTGAAGCTTTCTTT. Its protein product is CASSVGSNTEAFF.

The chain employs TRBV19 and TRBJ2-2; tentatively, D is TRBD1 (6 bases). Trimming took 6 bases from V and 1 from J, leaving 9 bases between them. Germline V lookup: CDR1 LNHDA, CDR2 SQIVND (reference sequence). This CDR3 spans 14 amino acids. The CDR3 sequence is CASRKTGNTGELFF. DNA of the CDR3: TGTGCCAGTAGGAAGACAGGGAACACCGGGGAGCTGTTTTTT. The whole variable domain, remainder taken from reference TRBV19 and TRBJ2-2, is DGGITQSPKYLFRKEGQNVTLSCEQNLNHDAMYWYRQDPGQGLRLIYYSQIVNDFQKGDIAEGYSVSREKKESFPLTVTSAQKNPTAFYLCASRKTGNTGELFFGEGSRLTVL.

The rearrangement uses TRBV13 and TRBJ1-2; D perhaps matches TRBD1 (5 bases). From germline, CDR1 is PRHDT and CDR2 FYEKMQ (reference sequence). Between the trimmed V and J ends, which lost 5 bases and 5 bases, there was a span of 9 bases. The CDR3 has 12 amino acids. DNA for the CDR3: TGTGCCAGCAGCGGGACTGATTATGGCTACACCTTC. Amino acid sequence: CASSGTDYGYTF. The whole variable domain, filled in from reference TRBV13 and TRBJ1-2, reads AAGVIQSPRHLIKEKRETATLKCYPIPRHDTVYWYQQGPGQDPQFLISFYEKMQSDKGSIPDRFSAQQFSDYHSELNMSSLELGDSALYFCASSGTDYGYTFGSGTRLTVV.

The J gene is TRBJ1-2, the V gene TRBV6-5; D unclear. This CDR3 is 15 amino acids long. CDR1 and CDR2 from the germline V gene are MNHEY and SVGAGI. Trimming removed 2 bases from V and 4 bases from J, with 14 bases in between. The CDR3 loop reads CASSYNARDSYGYTF. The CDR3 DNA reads TGTGCCAGCAGTTACAACGCGAGGGATTCCTATGGCTACACCTTC.

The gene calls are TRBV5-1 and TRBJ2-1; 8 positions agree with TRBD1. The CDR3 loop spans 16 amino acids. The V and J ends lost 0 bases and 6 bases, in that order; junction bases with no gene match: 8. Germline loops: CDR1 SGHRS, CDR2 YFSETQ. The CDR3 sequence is CASSLAGYDRGNEQFF. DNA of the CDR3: TGCGCCAGCAGCTTGGCCGGGTACGACAGGGGCAATGAGCAGTTCTTC.

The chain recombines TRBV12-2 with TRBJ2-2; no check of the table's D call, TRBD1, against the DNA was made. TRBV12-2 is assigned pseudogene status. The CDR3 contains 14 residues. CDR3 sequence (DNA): TGTGCAAGTCGCTTACACACAAACACCGGGGAGCTGTTTTTT. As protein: CASRLHTNTGELFF.

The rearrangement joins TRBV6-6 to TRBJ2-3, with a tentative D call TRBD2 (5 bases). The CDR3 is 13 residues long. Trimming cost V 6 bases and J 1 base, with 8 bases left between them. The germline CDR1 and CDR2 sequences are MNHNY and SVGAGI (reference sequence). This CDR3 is CASSLGGTDTQYF. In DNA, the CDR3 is TGTGCCAGCAGCCTGGGAGGCACAGATACGCAGTATTTT.

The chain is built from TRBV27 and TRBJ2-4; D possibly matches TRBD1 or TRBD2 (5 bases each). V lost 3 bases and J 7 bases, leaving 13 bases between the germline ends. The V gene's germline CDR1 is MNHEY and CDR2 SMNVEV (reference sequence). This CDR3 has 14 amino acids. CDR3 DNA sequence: TGTGCCAGCAGTTTGGGACCGGGAAGGAACATTCAGTACTTC. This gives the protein CASSLGPGRNIQYF.

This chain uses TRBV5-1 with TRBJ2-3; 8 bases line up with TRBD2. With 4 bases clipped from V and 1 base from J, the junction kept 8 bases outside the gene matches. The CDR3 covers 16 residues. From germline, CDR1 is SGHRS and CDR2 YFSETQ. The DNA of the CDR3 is TGCGCCAGCAGCGTTTTGACGGGGGGGCGCACAGATACGCAGTATTTT. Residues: CASSVLTGGRTDTQYF. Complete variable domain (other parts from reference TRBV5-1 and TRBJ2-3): KAGVTQTPRYLIKTRGQQVTLSCSPISGHRSVSWYQQTPGQGLQFLFEYFSETQRNKGNFPGRFSGRQFSNSRSEMNVSTLELGDSALYLCASSVLTGGRTDTQYFGPGTRLTVL.

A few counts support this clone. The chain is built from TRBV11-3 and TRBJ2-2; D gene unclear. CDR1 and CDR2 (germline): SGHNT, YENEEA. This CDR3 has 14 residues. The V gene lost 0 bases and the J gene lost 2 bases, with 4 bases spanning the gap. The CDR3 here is CASSLEVNTGELFF. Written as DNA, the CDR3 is TGTGCCAGCAGCTTAGAAGTTAACACCGGGGAGCTGTTTTTT.

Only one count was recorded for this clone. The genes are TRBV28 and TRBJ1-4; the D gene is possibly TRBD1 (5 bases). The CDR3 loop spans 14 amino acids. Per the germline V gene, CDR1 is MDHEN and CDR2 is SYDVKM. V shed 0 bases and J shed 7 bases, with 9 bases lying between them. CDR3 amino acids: CASSLWGGSEKLFF. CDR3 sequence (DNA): TGTGCCAGCAGTTTATGGGGGGGAAGTGAAAAACTGTTTTTT.

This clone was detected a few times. The CDR3 coding sequence is TGTGCCAGCAGTGAAGTGGGGGAGCAGTACTTC. Translation gives CASSEVGEQYF. V and J are TRBV2 and TRBJ2-7; D remains unclear. The germline V gene encodes CDR1 SNHLY and CDR2 FYNNEI. Trimming pared 1 base from V and 7 bases from J, leaving 5 bases between. This CDR3 has 11 residues. Full variable domain (missing parts from reference TRBV2 and TRBJ2-7): EPEVTQTPSHQVTQMGQEVILRCVPISNHLYFYWYRQILGQKVEFLVSFYNNEISEKSEIFDDQFSVERPDGSNFTLKIRSTKLEDSAMYFCASSEVGEQYFGPGTRLTVT.